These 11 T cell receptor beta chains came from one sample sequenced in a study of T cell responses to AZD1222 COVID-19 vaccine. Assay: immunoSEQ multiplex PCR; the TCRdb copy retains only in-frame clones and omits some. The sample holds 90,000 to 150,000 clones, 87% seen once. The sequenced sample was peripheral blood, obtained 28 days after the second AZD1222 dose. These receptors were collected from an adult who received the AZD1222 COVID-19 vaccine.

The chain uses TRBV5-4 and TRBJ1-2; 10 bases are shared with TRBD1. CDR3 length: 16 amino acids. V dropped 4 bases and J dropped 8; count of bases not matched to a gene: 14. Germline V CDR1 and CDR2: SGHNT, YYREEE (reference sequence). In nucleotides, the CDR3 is TGTGCCAGCAGCCTATCCGGGACAGGGGTCGGTCGAGGCTACACCTTC. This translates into CASSLSGTGVGRGYTF.

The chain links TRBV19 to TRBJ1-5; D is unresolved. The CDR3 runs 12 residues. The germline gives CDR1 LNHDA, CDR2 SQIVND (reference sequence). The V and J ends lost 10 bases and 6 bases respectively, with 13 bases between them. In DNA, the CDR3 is TGTGCCACCGCCACCCCCCCTCAGCCCCAGCATTTT. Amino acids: CATATPPQPQHF.

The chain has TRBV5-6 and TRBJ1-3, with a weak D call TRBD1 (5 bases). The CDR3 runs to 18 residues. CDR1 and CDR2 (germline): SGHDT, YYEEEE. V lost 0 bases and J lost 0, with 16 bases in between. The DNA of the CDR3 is TGTGCCAGCAGCTTGGGAGGCAGGGTGGGGAACTCTGGAAACACCATATATTTT. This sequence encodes CASSLGGRVGNSGNTIYF.

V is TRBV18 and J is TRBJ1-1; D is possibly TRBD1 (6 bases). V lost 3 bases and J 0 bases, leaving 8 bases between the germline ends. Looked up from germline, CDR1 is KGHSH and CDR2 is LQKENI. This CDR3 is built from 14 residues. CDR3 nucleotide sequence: TGTGCCAGCTCACCGGACAGATTGAACACTGAAGCTTTCTTT. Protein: CASSPDRLNTEAFF.

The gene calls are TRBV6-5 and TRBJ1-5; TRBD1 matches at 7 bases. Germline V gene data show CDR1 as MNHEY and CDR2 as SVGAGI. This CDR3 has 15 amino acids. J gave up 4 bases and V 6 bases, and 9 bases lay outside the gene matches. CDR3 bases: TGTGCCAGCAGGGCCAACAGGGGCGGTAATCAGCCCCAGCATTTT. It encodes CASRANRGGNQPQHF.

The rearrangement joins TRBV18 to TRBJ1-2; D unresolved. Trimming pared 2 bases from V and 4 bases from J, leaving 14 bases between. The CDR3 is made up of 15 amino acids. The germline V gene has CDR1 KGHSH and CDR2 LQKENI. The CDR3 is CASSPEEWHSYGYTF. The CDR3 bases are TGTGCCAGCTCACCAGAGGAATGGCACTCCTATGGCTACACCTTC.

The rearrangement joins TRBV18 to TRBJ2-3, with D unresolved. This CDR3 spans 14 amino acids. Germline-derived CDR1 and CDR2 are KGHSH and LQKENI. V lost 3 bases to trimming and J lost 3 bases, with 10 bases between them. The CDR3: CASSPLGATDTQYF. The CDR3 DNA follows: TGTGCCAGCTCACCCCTGGGCGCAACAGATACGCAGTATTTT.

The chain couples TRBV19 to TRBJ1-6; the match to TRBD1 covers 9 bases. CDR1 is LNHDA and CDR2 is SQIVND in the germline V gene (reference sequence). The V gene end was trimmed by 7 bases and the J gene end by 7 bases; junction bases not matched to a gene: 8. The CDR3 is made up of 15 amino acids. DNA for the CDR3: TGTGCCAGTACTCTCATGGGACAGGGAAATTCACCCCTCCACTTT. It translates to CASTLMGQGNSPLHF.

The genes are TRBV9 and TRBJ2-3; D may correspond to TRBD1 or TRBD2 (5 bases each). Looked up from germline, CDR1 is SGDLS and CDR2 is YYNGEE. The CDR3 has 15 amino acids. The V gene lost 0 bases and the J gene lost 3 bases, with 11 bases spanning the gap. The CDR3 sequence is CASSVVRGDTDTQYF. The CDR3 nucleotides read TGTGCCAGCAGCGTAGTAAGAGGGGATACAGATACGCAGTATTTT.

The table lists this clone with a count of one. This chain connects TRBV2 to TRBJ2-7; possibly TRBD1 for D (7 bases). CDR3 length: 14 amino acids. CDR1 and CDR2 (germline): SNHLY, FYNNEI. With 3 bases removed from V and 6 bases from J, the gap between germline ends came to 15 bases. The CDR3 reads CASSEWRGRGEQYF. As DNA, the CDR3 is TGTGCCAGCAGTGAGTGGAGGGGGCGGGGCGAGCAGTACTTC.

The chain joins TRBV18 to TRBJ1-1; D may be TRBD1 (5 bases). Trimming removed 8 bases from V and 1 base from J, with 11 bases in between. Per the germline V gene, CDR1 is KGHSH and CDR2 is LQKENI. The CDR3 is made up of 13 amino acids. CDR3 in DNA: TGTGCCAGCGAAGACAGACAGAACACTGAAGCTTTCTTT. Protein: CASEDRQNTEAFF. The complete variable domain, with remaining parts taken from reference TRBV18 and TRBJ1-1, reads NAGVMQNPRHLVRRRGQEARLRCSPMKGHSHVYWYRQLPEEGLKFMVYLQKENIIDESGMPKERFSAEFPKEGPSILRIQQVVRGDSAAYFCASEDRQNTEAFFGQGTRLTVV.